This entry describes one T cell receptor beta chain. This sample is part of a study of blood T cell repertoires in COVID-19. Across the whole study: Italy, Spain and the United States were the sources of the convalescent and acute COVID-19 samples.

Original handling: Quantification of nucleated cells was approximated via reference gene primer amplification. Sequenced by immunoSEQ multiplex PCR; TCRdb stores in-frame clones only, minus some. V and J calls and clone size are given by that table; D and trimming were obtained from the DNA. This sample has over 200,000 clones, with almost 90% found just once. Trimming left V 6 bases short and J 2 bases short, with 14 bases between. The germline V gene has CDR1 SNHLY and CDR2 FYNNEI. This CDR3 has 15 amino acids. This chain connects TRBV2 to TRBJ1-3; D perhaps matches TRBD1 (5 bases). The sample taken for sequencing was peripheral blood. The TCR sequence derives from a woman aged 55-70 years with acute or convalescent COVID-19. The CDR3 DNA reads TGTGCCAGCAGCCCGGAGGGGCCCCCTGGAAACACCATATATTTT. Its translation is CASSPEGPPGNTIYF.